The next 2 T cell receptor beta chains were all read from a single sample in a study of cytomegalovirus exposure and HLA in healthy donors. PCR employed 60 Vbeta and 13 Jbeta primers. Produced via immunoSEQ multiplex PCR; TCRdb's table is partial and in-frame only. Found here are some 190,000 clones, roughly 82% of them singletons; the top ten hold 1.5%. Sequencing input: PBMCs. Receptors originate from a man aged 40-49 years in good health and CMV-seronegative.

This clone was counted only a few times. The V and J genes are TRBV7-9 and TRBJ2-1; TRBD2 matches at 15 bases. This CDR3 comprises 14 residues. J was trimmed by 7 bases and V by 5 bases; bases with no gene match: 0. CDR1 and CDR2 from the germline V gene are SEHNR and FQNEAQ (reference sequence). CDR3 nucleotide sequence: TGTGCCAGCAGCGGGACTAGCGGGAGGAATGAGCAGTTCTTC. Translating it yields CASSGTSGRNEQFF. The whole variable domain, filled in from reference TRBV7-9 and TRBJ2-1, reads DTGVSQNPRHKITKRGQNVTFRCDPISEHNRLYWYRQTLGQGPEFLTYFQNEAQLEKSRLLSDRFSAERPKGSFSTLEIQRTEQGDSAMYLCASSGTSGRNEQFFGPGTRLTVL.

V usage is TRBV7-3 and J usage is TRBJ2-4; a weak D match, TRBD1 (6 bases). The CDR3 extends over 13 amino acids. V lost 5 bases, J lost 5 bases, and 10 bases lay in between. CDR1 and CDR2 from the germline V gene are SGHTA and FQGTGA. The CDR3 here is CASSPDRQNIQYF. CDR3 nucleotide sequence: TGTGCCAGCAGCCCTGACAGGCAAAACATTCAGTACTTC.